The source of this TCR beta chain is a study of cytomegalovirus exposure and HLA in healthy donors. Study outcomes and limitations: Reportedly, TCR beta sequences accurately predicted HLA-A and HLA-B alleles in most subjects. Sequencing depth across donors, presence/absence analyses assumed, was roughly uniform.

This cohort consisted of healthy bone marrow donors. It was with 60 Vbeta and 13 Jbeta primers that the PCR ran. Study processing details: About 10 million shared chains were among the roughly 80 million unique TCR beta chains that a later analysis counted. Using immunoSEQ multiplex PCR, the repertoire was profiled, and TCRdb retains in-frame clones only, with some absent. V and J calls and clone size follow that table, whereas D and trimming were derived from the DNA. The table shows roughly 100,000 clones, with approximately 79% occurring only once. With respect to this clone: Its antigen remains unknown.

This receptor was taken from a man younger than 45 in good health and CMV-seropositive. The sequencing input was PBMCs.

This CDR3 reads CSVEVPGQGYEQYF. The DNA for the CDR3 is TGCAGCGTTGAAGTACCGGGACAGGGCTACGAGCAGTACTTC. The chain carries TRBV29-1 and TRBJ2-7; 9 nucleotides agree with TRBD1. Germline lookup yields CDR1 SQVTM and CDR2 ANQGSEA. Germline trimming cut 1 base from V and 3 bases from J; bases unmatched to any gene: 4. This CDR3 spans 14 amino acids.